Sequencing of this TCR beta chain was carried out in a study of OX40 agonist ivuxolimab in advanced cancers. Looked up from germline, CDR1 is SGHNT and CDR2 is YYREEE (reference sequence). The CDR3 runs to 16 residues. The V end lost 3 bases, the J end lost 6 bases, and 20 bases lay between the germline ends. Libraries were prepared by immunoSEQ multiplex PCR; TCRdb keeps only in-frame clonotypes and omits some of them. The table lists about 64,000 clones, roughly nine tenths of them singletons. The sample consisted of CD4+ or CD8+ T cells sorted from blood, taken in a trial of the OX40 agonist ivuxolimab. The chain is built from TRBV5-4 and TRBJ2-3; D is uncertain. This clonotype was sampled from an adult with an advanced solid tumor such as melanoma, head and neck, liver or kidney cancer. The CDR3, as DNA: TGTGCCAGCAGCTCCCCCTCGGCCCTAAGGCCGGATACGCAGTATTTT. It translates to CASSSPSALRPDTQYF.